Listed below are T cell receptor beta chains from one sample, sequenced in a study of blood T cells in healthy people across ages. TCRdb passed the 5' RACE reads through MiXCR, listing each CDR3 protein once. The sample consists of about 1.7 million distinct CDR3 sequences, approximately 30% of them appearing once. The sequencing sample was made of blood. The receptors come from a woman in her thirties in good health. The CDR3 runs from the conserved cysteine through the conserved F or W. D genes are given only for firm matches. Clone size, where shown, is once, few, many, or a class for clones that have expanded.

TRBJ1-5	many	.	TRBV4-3	CASSQDHNQPQHF	TGCGCCAGCAGCCAGGATCACAATCAGCCCCAGCATTTT
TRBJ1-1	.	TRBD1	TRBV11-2	CASSFGTALNTEAFF	TGTGCCAGCAGCTTTGGGACAGCACTGAACACTGAAGCTTTCTTT
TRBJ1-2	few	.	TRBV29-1	CSVVSGGGYTF	TGCAGCGTTGTCTCAGGCGGAGGCTACACCTTC
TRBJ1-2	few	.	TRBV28	CASSSRYPGYGYTF	TGTGCCAGCAGTTCCCGGTATCCGGGTTATGGCTACACCTTC
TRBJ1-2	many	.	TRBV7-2	CASSVFSGYGYTF	TGTGCCAGCAGCGTCTTCTCAGGTTACGGCTACACCTTC
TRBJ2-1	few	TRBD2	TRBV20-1	CSARGRGGYNEQFF	TGCAGTGCGAGGGGTCGGGGGGGTTACAATGAGCAGTTCTTC
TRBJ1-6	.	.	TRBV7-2	CASRRDYSYNSPLHF	TGTGCCAGCAGGAGGGACTACTCCTATAATTCACCCCTCCACTTT
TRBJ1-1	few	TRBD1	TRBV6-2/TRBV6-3	CARKARDRETEAFF	TGTGCCAGAAAGGCCCGGGACAGGGAGACTGAAGCTTTCTTT
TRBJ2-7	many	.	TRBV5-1	CASGRDSYYEQYF	TGCGCCAGCGGCCGTGACAGCTACTACGAGCAGTACTTC
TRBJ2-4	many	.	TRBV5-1	CASTQLDKADIQYF	TGCGCCAGCACCCAGCTTGATAAAGCGGACATTCAGTACTTC
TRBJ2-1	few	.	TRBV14	CASRETASSYNEQFF	TGTGCCAGCAGGGAGACAGCGAGCTCCTACAATGAGCAGTTCTTC
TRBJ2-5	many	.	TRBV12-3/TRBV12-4	CASSLGEGGETQYF	TGTGCCAGCAGTCTGGGAGAAGGGGGAGAGACCCAGTACTTC
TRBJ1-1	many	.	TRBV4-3	CASSQAPGQPKAFF	TGCGCCAGCAGCCAAGCACCGGGACAACCCAAAGCTTTCTTT
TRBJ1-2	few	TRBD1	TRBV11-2	CASSLDLWTGEPYGYTF	TGTGCCAGCAGCTTAGATCTTTGGACAGGGGAACCCTATGGCTACACCTTC
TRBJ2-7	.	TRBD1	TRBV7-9	CASSAGTAEIFYEQYF	TGTGCCAGCAGCGCAGGGACAGCCGAAATTTTCTACGAGCAGTACTTC
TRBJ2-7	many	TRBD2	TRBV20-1	CSARPGLAIHSYEQYF	TGCAGTGCTCGACCGGGACTAGCTATACATTCCTACGAGCAGTACTTC
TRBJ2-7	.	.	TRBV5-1	CASSPRSASSNLYEQYF	TGCGCCAGCAGCCCCAGATCAGCCTCAAGTAATCTCTACGAGCAGTACTTC
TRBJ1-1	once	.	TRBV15	CATSRDPLPNTEAFF	TGTGCCACCAGCAGAGACCCCCTCCCTAACACTGAAGCTTTCTTT